Presented here are 31 T cell receptor beta chains from one specimen sequenced in a study of T cells in Graves' hyperthyroidism and ophthalmopathy. RNA transcripts provided the source from which TCR beta CDR3 regions were amplified. The HTBI set primed first-round TCR CDR3 RT-PCR. TCRdb ran MiXCR on the multiplex PCR reads and lists one entry per CDR3 protein. The table lists a few hundred thousand distinct CDR3 sequences, around 16% of them singletons, with roughly 14% in the top ten. The sequenced sample consisted of blood. The receptor set was obtained from a woman between 18 and 29 years old with Graves' hyperthyroidism.

This clonotype was seen at least ten times. This sequence joins TRBV5-4 and TRBJ2-1; maybe TRBD1 (6 bases). The CDR3 has 13 residues. V lost 1 base, J lost 10 bases, and 12 bases lay in between. Looked up from germline, CDR1 is SGHNT and CDR2 is YYREEE (reference sequence). The DNA of the CDR3 is TGTGCCAGCAGCTTGAAGGACAGTCGGGAGCAGTTCTTC. Translated, it gives CASSLKDSREQFF.

In its sample, this clonotype was seen many times. The V gene is TRBV18, the J gene TRBJ2-3; 14 nucleotides line up with TRBD2. Losses at the gene ends were 4 bases for V and 4 bases for J; bases not matched to a gene: 4. The CDR3 is 16 amino acids. Germline V gene sequence: CDR1 KGHSH, CDR2 LQKENI. The CDR3 sequence is CASSRGTSGRSDTQYF. The CDR3 bases are TGTGCCAGCTCACGAGGGACTAGCGGGAGATCAGATACGCAGTATTTT.

This clonotype was found many times. The rearrangement links TRBV15 to TRBJ1-1; D gene ambiguous. With 1 base removed from V and 2 bases from J, the gap between germline ends came to 11 bases. This CDR3 region has 15 residues. From germline, CDR1 is LNHNV and CDR2 YYDKDF (reference sequence). CDR3 protein: CATSRAARGNTEAFF. CDR3 DNA: TGTGCCACCAGCAGAGCGGCGCGGGGAAACACTGAAGCTTTCTTT.

This clonotype was observed many times. The rearrangement uses TRBV2 and TRBJ2-3; D gene ambiguous. The V and J ends lost 7 bases and 2 bases respectively, with 16 bases between them. CDR3 size: 15 residues. Germline CDR1 reads SNHLY; CDR2 reads FYNNEI. As DNA, the CDR3 is TGTGCCAGCAAAACGACACTGGCTTCCACAGATACGCAGTATTTT. Protein: CASKTTLASTDTQYF.

In this sample, this clonotype turned up a few times. Here the CDR3 DNA reads TGTGCCAGCAGCCCTCTAGCGGGAGTTCAAGAGACCCAGTACTTC. Encoded protein: CASSPLAGVQETQYF. The chain uses TRBV7-9 and TRBJ2-5; 10 bases are shared with TRBD2. Germline V gene lookup returns CDR1 SEHNR and CDR2 FQNEAQ (reference sequence). Trimming took 5 bases from V and 2 from J; bases not matched to a gene: 5. CDR3 length: 15 residues.

This clonotype came up many times. The chain links TRBV3-1 to TRBJ2-5; possible D gene TRBD2, 5 bases. CDR3 length: 14 amino acids. V gave up 6 bases and J gave up 2 bases, with 13 bases separating them. Per the germline V gene, CDR1 is LGHDT and CDR2 is YNNKEL (reference sequence). This CDR3 reads CASSLSGSQETQYF. CDR3 in DNA: TGTGCCAGCAGTCTGAGCGGATCTCAAGAGACCCAGTACTTC.

This chain links TRBV25-1 with TRBJ2-2, with 7 bases matching TRBD1. Germline values: CDR1 MGHDK, CDR2 SYGVNS. Germline trimming cut 5 bases from V and 1 base from J; bases unmatched to any gene: 7. This CDR3 has 16 residues. CDR3: CASSSPGQLNTGELFF. The CDR3 nucleotides read TGTGCCAGCAGTTCTCCGGGACAGCTGAACACCGGGGAGCTGTTTTTT.

The rearrangement uses TRBV10-3 and TRBJ1-2; 7 bases line up with TRBD1. From germline, CDR1 is ENHRY and CDR2 SYGVKD. The CDR3 consists of 17 residues. V lost 2 bases, J lost 8 bases, and 17 bases stayed unmatched. The CDR3 DNA is TGTGCCATCAGTGAGACGTGGAAGCTGGGACAGCCCTACGGCTACACCTTC. It encodes CAISETWKLGQPYGYTF.

This clonotype showed up just a few times. The chain is built from TRBV28 and TRBJ2-2; D is possibly TRBD2 (5 bases). The CDR3 covers 12 residues. V was shortened by 7 bases and J by 5 bases, with 8 bases between the two germline ends. Germline V CDR1 and CDR2: MDHEN, SYDVKM. The CDR3: CASTPGTGELFF. The CDR3 coding sequence is TGTGCCAGCACCCCGGGAACCGGGGAGCTGTTTTTT.

This clonotype was counted at least ten times. The V call is TRBV2, the J call TRBJ2-1; TRBD2 agrees at 10 bases. Germline values: CDR1 SNHLY, CDR2 FYNNEI. The CDR3 spans 16 residues. V dropped 6 bases and J dropped 0; count of bases not matched to a gene: 5. CDR3 nucleotide sequence: TGTGCCAGCAGGGGGACTAGCGCTAGCTCCTACAATGAGCAGTTCTTC. Its protein is CASRGTSASSYNEQFF.

CDR3 sequence reads: CASSLRLAGGNTQYF. The DNA for the CDR3 is TGTGCCAGCAGCTTGAGACTAGCGGGAGGGAATACGCAGTATTTT. V is TRBV7-2 and J is TRBJ2-3, with 14 bases matching TRBD2. The CDR3 runs to 15 residues. In germline, CDR1 is SGHTA, CDR2 FQGNSA. V was clipped by 3 bases and J by 7 bases; unmatched bases: 3.

This clonotype is a singleton in its sample. The junction and the germline gene differ at one end; a read error may be behind it. V is TRBV5-5 and J is TRBJ2-7; D perhaps matches TRBD1 (5 bases). The CDR3 consists of 14 residues. Germline values: CDR1 SGHKS, CDR2 YYEKEE (reference sequence). The CDR3 DNA sequence: TGCGCCAGCAGCCAATCACAGGAAGCCTACGAGCAGTACTTC. As protein: CASSQSQEAYEQYF.

The chain links TRBV6-2 or TRBV6-3 to TRBJ1-5, with D tentatively TRBD1 (6 bases). The CDR3 has 15 amino acids. CDR1 MNHEY and CDR2 SVGEGT come from the germline V gene. V lost 7 bases and J lost 2, with 15 bases in between. The CDR3 coding sequence is TGTGCCAGCAAACAGGGCGGGAACGGCAATCAGCCCCAGCATTTT. This sequence encodes CASKQGGNGNQPQHF.

To note about this clonotype: A much more abundant neighbour one base away suggests this may be a read error. The CDR3 DNA sequence: TGTGCCAGCGGTTACTCGAGATACATGAACACTGAAGCTTTCTTT. As protein: CASGYSRYMNTEAFF. V is TRBV6-2 or TRBV6-3 and J is TRBJ1-1; no clear D gene. Germline-derived CDR1 and CDR2 are MNHEY and SVGEGT. The CDR3 is 15 amino acids.

The genes are TRBV15 and TRBJ1-1, with a weak D call TRBD1 (6 bases). Germline CDR1 and CDR2: LNHNV and YYDKDF (reference sequence). V lost 5 bases, J lost 8 bases, and 12 bases lay in between. The CDR3 covers 12 residues. Here the CDR3 reads CATSGGGGEAFF. CDR3 DNA sequence: TGTGCCACCAGCGGGGGTGGGGGCGAAGCTTTCTTT. The full variable domain, with the rest looked up from reference TRBV15 and TRBJ1-1, is DAMVIQNPRYQVTQFGKPVTLSCSQTLNHNVMYWYQQKSSQAPKLLFHYYDKDFNNEADTPDNFQSRRPNTSFCFLDIRSPGLGDTAMYLCATSGGGGEAFFGQGTRLTVV.

Only a few counts were recorded for this clonotype. The chain uses TRBV4-1 and TRBJ1-2; the D gene is possibly TRBD1 (6 bases). Between the trimmed V and J ends, which lost 0 bases and 4 bases, there was a span of 12 bases. The CDR3 covers 15 residues. Germline V gene lookup returns CDR1 MGHRA and CDR2 YSYEKL. CDR3 bases: TGCGCCAGCAGCCAAGATGCAGGGGCGGGCTATGGCTACACCTTC. As protein: CASSQDAGAGYGYTF.

This clonotype was counted at least ten times. This chain uses TRBV27 with TRBJ2-1, with 12 bases that match TRBD2. V gave up 0 bases and J gave up 6 bases; unmatched junction bases: 3. Germline V gives CDR1 MNHEY, CDR2 SMNVEV (reference sequence). The CDR3 is 16 residues long. The DNA of the CDR3 is TGTGCCAGCAGTTTATCGACTAGCGGGAGACGCAATGAGCAGTTCTTC. Protein: CASSLSTSGRRNEQFF.

The chain is built from TRBV28 and TRBJ2-7, with a weak D call TRBD1 (5 bases). CDR3 length: 13 residues. Germline CDR1 is MDHEN and CDR2 is SYDVKM. V was shortened by 6 bases and J by 2 bases, with 11 bases between the two germline ends. In nucleotides, the CDR3 is TGTGCCAGCAGAAGGACAAGTCCCTACGAGCAGTACTTC. Translated: CASRRTSPYEQYF.

This clonotype occurred a few times. CDR3 loop: CASSLEGGPGYTF. The CDR3, as DNA: TGCGCCAGCAGCTTGGAAGGGGGCCCTGGCTACACCTTC. V gene TRBV5-1 combines with J gene TRBJ1-2, with TRBD1 identical over 7 bases. Trimming at V came to 0 bases and at J to 7 bases, leaving 3 bases not matched to a gene. CDR3 length: 13 amino acids. From germline, CDR1 is SGHRS and CDR2 YFSETQ.

This clonotype appeared many times. This chain connects TRBV20-1 to TRBJ2-7, with 11 bases lining up with TRBD2. This CDR3 spans 15 amino acids. Germline V gene sequence: CDR1 DFQATT, CDR2 SNEGSKA (reference sequence). Unmatched junction bases numbered 10, after V lost 6 bases and J lost 3 bases. CDR3 residues: CSAESGLAGSYEQYF. CDR3 bases: TGCAGTGCAGAATCTGGACTAGCGGGCAGCTACGAGCAGTACTTC.

This clonotype has at least ten counts. CDR3 sequence (DNA): TGCAGTGCTAGGGTGGCGCGGCCAGATAATTCACCCCTCCACTTT. It yields the protein CSARVARPDNSPLHF. This chain links TRBV20-1 with TRBJ1-6; D is unresolved. V was cut by 3 bases and J by 5 bases, with 14 bases left in between. The germline V gene has CDR1 DFQATT and CDR2 SNEGSKA (reference sequence). The CDR3 loop spans 15 amino acids.

This chain links TRBV5-1 with TRBJ2-5; D is perhaps TRBD2 (6 bases). Germline V CDR1 and CDR2: SGHRS, YFSETQ. This CDR3 is built from 15 residues. V lost 4 bases and J 5 bases, leaving 18 bases between the germline ends. The CDR3 region is CASSPTRGEVETQYF. CDR3 in DNA: TGCGCCAGCAGCCCCACGCGGGGTGAGGTGGAGACCCAGTACTTC.

In its sample, this clonotype was seen a few times. A much larger clone sits a single nucleotide away, making a read error possible. The rearrangement joins TRBV15 to TRBJ2-7; tentatively, D is TRBD1 (5 bases). The CDR3 has 14 amino acids. Germline-derived CDR1 and CDR2 are LNHNV and YYDKDF (reference sequence). The CDR3 loop reads CATSWAVGPYKQYF. Written as DNA, the CDR3 is TGTGCCACCAGTTGGGCGGTGGGGCCCTACAAGCAGTACTTC.

The sample holds a few counts of this clonotype. The rearrangement uses TRBV3-1 and TRBJ2-5, with TRBD2 matching over 15 bases. This CDR3 region has 18 residues. CDR1 and CDR2 from the germline V gene are LGHDT and YNNKEL (reference sequence). V shed 4 bases, J shed 1 base, and the junction held 7 bases outside the gene matches. The CDR3 region is CASSPGTSGGPTQETQYF. The CDR3 DNA reads as TGTGCCAGCAGCCCCGGGACTAGCGGGGGGCCTACCCAAGAGACCCAGTACTTC.

This clonotype was seen a few times. The CDR3 bases are TGTGCCAGCAGCCCCCTTGCAGGGGTAGCGGGAAACACCATATATTTT. This translates into CASSPLAGVAGNTIYF. The genes are TRBV3-1 and TRBJ1-3, with a possible D match to TRBD1 (6 bases). This CDR3 is built from 16 residues. From germline, CDR1 is LGHDT and CDR2 YNNKEL (reference sequence). Deletions cut 4 bases from V and 4 bases from J, with 17 bases between.

This clonotype has only one observation. This chain connects TRBV12-3 or TRBV12-4 to TRBJ1-1, with 7 bases fitting TRBD1. Unmatched junction bases numbered 13, after V lost 7 bases and J lost 11 bases. This CDR3 contains 13 residues. CDR3 residues: CASTRGAGQQAFF. CDR3 nucleotides: TGTGCCAGCACCCGCGGGGCGGGACAGCAGGCTTTCTTT.

This clonotype has only a few counts. A junction end diverges from the germline sequence, so it may reflect a read error. V gene TRBV10-1 combines with J gene TRBJ2-7, with D maybe TRBD2 (6 bases). Germline V gene lookup returns CDR1 WNHNN and CDR2 SYGVQD (reference sequence). The CDR3 is 14 amino acids. The CDR3 region has the DNA TGCGCCAGCAGTGACGGCGGGACCTCCCACGAGCAGTACTTC. It specifies CASSDGGTSHEQYF.

Within the sample, this clonotype is medium-sized. The chain uses TRBV20-1 and TRBJ2-7, with a possible D match to TRBD2 (6 bases). The germline V gene has CDR1 DFQATT and CDR2 SNEGSKA (reference sequence). This CDR3 region has 13 residues. Between the trimmed V and J ends, which lost 4 bases and 1 base, there was a span of 11 bases. CDR3 sequence reads: CSAKKEGSYEQYF. CDR3 sequence (DNA): TGCAGTGCTAAAAAGGAGGGTTCCTACGAGCAGTACTTC.

This chain joins TRBV11-2 and TRBJ2-7, with D possibly matching TRBD2 (6 bases). The CDR3 spans 19 residues. The V gene lost 5 bases and the J gene lost 1 base, with 27 bases spanning the gap. The V gene's germline CDR1 is SGHAT and CDR2 FQNNGV. CDR3: CASSPKEGSIALLSYEQYF. For the CDR3, the DNA is TGTGCCAGCAGCCCAAAGGAGGGGAGTATAGCCTTACTGTCCTACGAGCAGTACTTC.

A few counts support this clonotype. Written as DNA, the CDR3 is TGTGCCAGTAGGTCCACAGGGAGTGGCACCGGGGAGCTGTTTTTT. Translation gives CASRSTGSGTGELFF. This chain uses TRBV19 with TRBJ2-2; a weak D match, TRBD1 (6 bases). Trimming removed 6 bases at V and 4 bases at J, with 15 bases between. The CDR3 totals 15 residues. Looked up from germline, CDR1 is LNHDA and CDR2 is SQIVND (reference sequence).

This clonotype was recorded many times. The chain links TRBV7-9 to TRBJ1-1, with D perhaps TRBD1 (5 bases). The CDR3 runs to 14 residues. The V end lost 5 bases, the J end lost 4 bases, and 14 bases lay between the germline ends. The V gene's germline CDR1 is SEHNR and CDR2 FQNEAQ (reference sequence). CDR3 residues: CASSASGMGTEAFF. Written as DNA, the CDR3 is TGTGCCAGCAGCGCATCAGGGATGGGCACTGAAGCTTTCTTT.